One and the same sample provided the 14 T cell receptor beta chains below, sequenced in a study of CD8 T cells in Susac syndrome. Random hexamers primed reverse transcription of about 0.5 to 1 ug RNA. TCRdb analysed the immunoSEQ multiplex PCR reads with MiXCR anew, one entry per CDR3 protein. The sample gives 200,000 to 250,000 distinct CDR3 sequences, 80% to 95% of which show up once; roughly 0.13% is in the top ten. Sequencing was carried out using CD8+ T cells from PBMCs. These receptors all come from a human donor with multiple sclerosis.

This chain connects TRBV28 to TRBJ2-5; 7 nucleotides line up with TRBD2. The CDR3 consists of 15 residues. The germline V gene has CDR1 MDHEN and CDR2 SYDVKM. Trimming removed 4 bases from V and 1 base from J; junction bases left unmatched: 6. CDR3 nucleotides: TGTGCCAGCAGTTATCTAGCGGTACCCCAAGAGACCCAGTACTTC. Encoded protein: CASSYLAVPQETQYF.

This clonotype was detected a few times. The chain uses TRBV25-1 and TRBJ2-5; D call uncertain. Germline values: CDR1 MGHDK, CDR2 SYGVNS. Trimming took 3 bases from V and 5 from J, leaving 7 bases between them. The CDR3 has 12 residues. Here the CDR3 reads CASSDKEETQYF. In DNA form, the CDR3 reads TGTGCCAGCAGTGATAAGGAGGAGACCCAGTACTTC. Full variable domain (outside the CDR3, taken from reference TRBV25-1 and TRBJ2-5): EADIYQTPRYLVIGTGKKITLECSQTMGHDKMYWYQQDPGMELHLIHYSYGVNSTEKGDLSSESTVSRIRTEHFPLTLESARPSHTSQYLCASSDKEETQYFGPGTRLLVL.

The chain recombines TRBV30 with TRBJ2-5; 9 bases are shared with TRBD2. The CDR3 has 14 residues. J gave up 3 bases and V 5 bases, and 7 bases lay outside the gene matches. Germline V lookup: CDR1 GTSNPN, CDR2 SVGIG (reference sequence). The CDR3 reads CAWGRGGGEETQYF. CDR3 nucleotides: TGTGCCTGGGGGCGGGGGGGCGGCGAAGAGACCCAGTACTTC.

This sequence joins TRBV9 and TRBJ1-2; 7 nucleotides align to TRBD1. This CDR3 is 17 amino acids long. Per germline, CDR1 SGDLS and CDR2 YYNGEE. V lost 3 bases, J lost 4 bases, and 15 bases stayed unmatched. The CDR3 DNA reads TGTGCCAGCAGCGCAATCCGACAGGGCTCCCTTGGCTATGGCTACACCTTC. Its translation is CASSAIRQGSLGYGYTF.

This chain uses TRBV5-6 with TRBJ2-2; no clear D gene. V was trimmed by 4 bases and J by 2 bases, leaving 9 bases between them. The germline CDR1 and CDR2 sequences are SGHDT and YYEEEE. The CDR3 extends over 14 amino acids. CDR3 sequence reads: CASSLVINTGELFF. CDR3 bases: TGTGCCAGCAGCCTAGTAATCAACACCGGGGAGCTGTTTTTT.

This chain uses TRBV9 with TRBJ2-4; no clear D gene. The CDR3 loop spans 14 amino acids. V lost 0 bases, J lost 8 bases, and 12 bases lay in between. The germline V gene encodes CDR1 SGDLS and CDR2 YYNGEE. The CDR3 protein is CASSVGFSGDIQYF. CDR3 coding DNA: TGTGCCAGCAGCGTAGGATTTAGTGGTGACATTCAGTACTTC.

In its sample, this clonotype was seen once. The V and J genes are TRBV5-6 and TRBJ1-1; 9 nucleotides agree with TRBD1. The CDR3 is made up of 16 amino acids. The V gene's germline CDR1 is SGHDT and CDR2 YYEEEE. Losses at the gene ends were 4 bases for V and 0 bases for J; bases not matched to a gene: 7. The CDR3 region is CASSPGQGWMNTEAFF. CDR3 DNA: TGTGCCAGCAGCCCGGGACAGGGTTGGATGAACACTGAAGCTTTCTTT.

The chain carries TRBV2 and TRBJ2-7; TRBD1 agrees at 8 bases. Germline trimming cut 1 base from V and 7 bases from J; bases unmatched to any gene: 3. CDR3 size: 13 residues. Germline CDR1 and CDR2: SNHLY and FYNNEI. The CDR3 reads CASSEGGTGEQYF. The CDR3 nucleotides read TGTGCCAGCAGTGAAGGCGGGACAGGTGAGCAGTACTTC. The full variable domain, in which reference TRBV2 and TRBJ2-7 provide the parts outside the CDR3, is EPEVTQTPSHQVTQMGQEVILRCVPISNHLYFYWYRQILGQKVEFLVSFYNNEISEKSEIFDDQFSVERPDGSNFTLKIRSTKLEDSAMYFCASSEGGTGEQYFGPGTRLTVT.

This rearrangement joins TRBV7-9 to TRBJ2-7; 7 positions match TRBD1. Germline CDR1 is SEHNR and CDR2 is FQNEAQ (reference sequence). The CDR3 is 17 amino acids. With V trimmed by 0 bases and J by 2 bases, 10 bases remained unmatched. The CDR3 loop reads CASSLAELGDSPYEQYF. Written as DNA, the CDR3 is TGTGCCAGCAGCTTAGCGGAGTTGGGGGACAGCCCCTACGAGCAGTACTTC.

The chain links TRBV6-5 to TRBJ2-7; a possible D gene is TRBD1 (6 bases). Between the trimmed V and J ends, which lost 5 bases and 3 bases, there was a span of 8 bases. Germline CDR1 is MNHEY and CDR2 is SVGAGI. CDR3 size: 12 residues. In nucleotides, the CDR3 is TGTGCCAGCAGTGAACAGGGCTACGAGCAGTACTTC. As protein: CASSEQGYEQYF.

The V and J genes are TRBV12-3 or TRBV12-4 and TRBJ1-4; D uncertain. Trimming cost V 5 bases and J 2 bases, with 6 bases left between them. This CDR3 is built from 13 residues. CDR3 nucleotides: TGTGCCAGCAGTCCTTTCACTAATGAAAAACTGTTTTTT. It specifies CASSPFTNEKLFF.

This chain connects TRBV19 to TRBJ1-2, with TRBD1 matching 7 bases. Germline V gene lookup returns CDR1 LNHDA and CDR2 SQIVND (reference sequence). CDR3 length: 15 residues. Unmatched junction bases numbered 9, after V lost 4 bases and J lost 4 bases. In DNA form, the CDR3 reads TGTGCCAGTAGTACGCCTACCAGGGGGATCTATGGCTACACCTTC. It yields the protein CASSTPTRGIYGYTF.

The chain combines TRBV27 with TRBJ2-1; TRBD1 agrees at 10 bases. Germline assignment: CDR1 MNHEY and CDR2 SMNVEV (reference sequence). CDR3 length: 16 amino acids. J was trimmed by 4 bases and V by 3 bases; bases with no gene match: 6. The CDR3 region is CASSLGQGMGYNEQFF. CDR3 sequence (DNA): TGTGCCAGCAGTTTGGGACAGGGGATGGGGTACAATGAGCAGTTCTTC.

This rearrangement joins TRBV9 to TRBJ2-7; TRBD2 aligns across 9 bases. The length of the CDR3 is 16 residues. V shed 0 bases and J 4 bases; nucleotides not matched to a gene: 8. The V gene's germline CDR1 is SGDLS and CDR2 YYNGEE. CDR3 amino acids: CASSVDSGGLAYEQYF. The CDR3 DNA follows: TGTGCCAGCAGCGTAGATTCGGGGGGACTAGCTTACGAGCAGTACTTC.